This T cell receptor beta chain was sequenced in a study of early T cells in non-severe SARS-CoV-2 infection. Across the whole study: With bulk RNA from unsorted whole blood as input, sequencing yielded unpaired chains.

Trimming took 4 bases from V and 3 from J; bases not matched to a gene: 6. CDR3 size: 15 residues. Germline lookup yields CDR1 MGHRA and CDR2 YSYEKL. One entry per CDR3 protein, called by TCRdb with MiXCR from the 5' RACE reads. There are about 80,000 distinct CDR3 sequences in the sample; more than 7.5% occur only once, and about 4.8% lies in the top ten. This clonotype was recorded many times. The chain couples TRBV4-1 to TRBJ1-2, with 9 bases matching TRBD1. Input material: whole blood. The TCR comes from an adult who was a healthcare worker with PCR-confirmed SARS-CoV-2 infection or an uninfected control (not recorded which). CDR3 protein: CASSLGQGSDYGYTF. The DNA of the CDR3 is TGCGCCAGCAGCCTGGGACAGGGCTCAGACTATGGCTACACCTTC.